The sequence of this T cell receptor beta chain was determined in a study of tissue T cells after allogeneic stem cell transplantation. Whole-study findings and limits: Shared clones across patients were few; motif clustering revealed tissue-specific shared signatures.

This CDR3 is built from 13 residues. Trimming pared 7 bases from V and 6 bases from J, leaving 18 bases between. The germline CDR1 and CDR2 sequences are SQVTM and ANQGSEA. About this clone: Its antigen is not known.

The table came from immunoSEQ multiplex PCR; TCRdb's copy has only in-frame clones and leaves some out. The sample has 26,000 or so clones; about 90% are singletons. The source material was blood, sampled before transplantation. This receptor was obtained from a male donor older than 55 who later had graft-versus-host disease after an allogeneic stem cell transplant. The rearrangement links TRBV29-1 to TRBJ1-1; no definite D call. CDR3 region: CSAPTGPRAEAFF. DNA for the CDR3: TGCAGCGCCCCCACTGGACCTAGGGCTGAAGCTTTCTTT.